This T cell receptor (beta chain) was obtained from a study of blood T cell repertoires in COVID-19. Across the whole study: In each case, the material was cDNA or gDNA derived from T cells, B-cell-depleted T cells, or PBMCs.

Assay: immunoSEQ multiplex PCR; the TCRdb copy retains only in-frame clones and omits some. The sample contains about 150,000 clones, around 80% of which appear only once. The V gene lost 5 bases and the J gene lost 10 bases, with 10 bases spanning the gap. The germline V gene has CDR1 SGHNT and CDR2 YYREEE (reference sequence). The CDR3 contains 12 residues. This clonotype was sampled from a man between 50 and 59 years old who had recovered from COVID-19. V and J are TRBV5-4 and TRBJ1-6, with D possibly TRBD1 on 5 matching bases. Sequencing input: PBMCs or T cells enriched from blood (not recorded which). The CDR3 DNA is TGTGCCAGCAGTTCGGGGGGATCACCCCTCCACTTT. Translation gives CASSSGGSPLHF.